Below, 32 T cell receptor beta chains from the same sample are listed, as sequenced in a study of T cell repertoires in cytomegalovirus infection (dated by TCRdb to the late 2010s). Instrument on record: Illumina HiSeq 1500. TCRdb took the public reads, trimmed them with fastp at Q25, ran MiXCR for clone calling and kept in-frame beta chains. A single entry per CDR3 protein holds the most common genes and DNA from its merged rows. This sample gives approximately 910,000 distinct CDR3 sequences in total; approximately 31% of them show up just once. The ten largest clones represent around 15% of the sample. Antigens for these TCRs are unknown. Explained via the paper, the treatment or condition label denotes: in vitro stimulation with specific CMV peptide epitopes to enrich CMV-specific T cells. The sequences come from cultured CD8+ T cells from PBMCs, collected from culture after CMV antigen stimulation. The origin of the receptors is a human donor in good health (CMV status not recorded). Some clones in this sample may be carry-over from other donors' samples.

Only a few counts were recorded for this clonotype. The chain links TRBV7-6 to TRBJ2-3, with D tentatively TRBD1 (5 bases). Germline loops: CDR1 SGHVS, CDR2 FNYEAQ. The CDR3 loop spans 15 amino acids. V was shortened by 5 bases and J by 1 base, with 13 bases between the two germline ends. This CDR3 is CASSLSDTRTDTQYF. The CDR3 bases are TGTGCCAGCAGCCTCTCGGACACTCGCACAGATACGCAGTATTTT.

This chain links TRBV27 with TRBJ2-7; 8 bases align to TRBD2. The CDR3 is 13 amino acids. Germline CDR1 reads MNHEY; CDR2 reads SMNVEV (reference sequence). Trimming at V came to 5 bases and at J to 7 bases, leaving 7 bases not matched to a gene. In DNA, the CDR3 is TGTGCCAGCAGTCCCAGACTAGCGAGGGAGCAGTACGTC. This encodes CASSPRLAREQYV.

The table lists this clonotype with a few counts. The V gene is TRBV5-6, the J gene TRBJ2-7; D is ambiguous. CDR1 is SGHDT and CDR2 is YYEEEE in the germline V gene. Trimming cost V 4 bases and J 7 bases, with 18 bases left between them. The CDR3 is 14 amino acids. DNA of the CDR3: TGTGCCAGCAGCACCCGCTGGAACCGATGGGAGCAGTACGTC. Amino acids: CASSTRWNRWEQYV.

This clonotype came up a few times. This chain uses TRBV11-1 with TRBJ1-5; possibly TRBD1 for D (6 bases). The CDR3 sequence is 17 residues long. Between the trimmed V and J ends, which lost 5 bases and 0 bases, there was a span of 17 bases. Germline lookup yields CDR1 SGHAT and CDR2 FQDESV (reference sequence). DNA for the CDR3: TGTGCCAGCAGCCTCGGCAGGGGACGTTATAGCAATCAGCCCCAGCATTTT. It is translated as CASSLGRGRYSNQPQHF.

The chain combines TRBV4-1 with TRBJ2-2; D is unresolved. The V end lost 0 bases, the J end lost 7 bases, and 9 bases lay between the germline ends. Germline V gene data show CDR1 as MGHRA and CDR2 as YSYEKL. The CDR3 extends over 14 amino acids. In DNA form, the CDR3 reads TGCGCCAGCAGCCAAGATACGCAGGACGGGGAGCTGTTTTTT. Protein: CASSQDTQDGELFF.

The chain combines TRBV19 with TRBJ1-1; D gene unclear. The CDR3 covers 12 residues. V gave up 6 bases and J gave up 5 bases, with 10 bases separating them. Per the germline V gene, CDR1 is LNHDA and CDR2 is SQIVND (reference sequence). DNA of the CDR3: TGTGCCAGTAGGATAAGTCATACTGAAGCTTTCTTT. Translating gives CASRISHTEAFF.

The genes are TRBV12-5 and TRBJ1-3, with D possibly being TRBD1 (5 bases). V lost 3 bases, J lost 0 bases, and 27 bases lay in between. The length of the CDR3 is 21 residues. Germline V gene sequence: CDR1 LGHNT, CDR2 FRNRAP. The CDR3 here is CASGFLREGLYGRDSGNTIYF. In nucleotides, the CDR3 is TGTGCTAGTGGTTTCCTCAGGGAAGGCCTTTACGGAAGAGACTCTGGAAACACCATATATTTT.

The chain employs TRBV6-2 or TRBV6-3 and TRBJ2-3, with a tentative D call TRBD1 (5 bases). This CDR3 spans 18 amino acids. Trimming took off 3 bases at V and 6 bases at J, with 25 bases between the two ends. Per the germline V gene, CDR1 is MNHEY and CDR2 is SVGEGT. CDR3: CASSYPTQGVQSTDTQYF. CDR3 DNA sequence: TGTGCCAGCAGTTATCCGACGCAGGGTGTACAGTCCACGGATACGCAGTATTTT.

The chain uses TRBV10-3 and TRBJ2-7; D is unresolved. Trimming shortened V by 6 bases and J by 7 bases, and 10 bases separated the two germline ends. The V gene's germline CDR1 is ENHRY and CDR2 SYGVKD. The CDR3 is made up of 11 amino acids. DNA of the CDR3: TGTGCCATCAGGAGGTCTGGGGAGCAGTACTTC. This codes for CAIRRSGEQYF.

In its sample, this clonotype was seen a few times. This chain links TRBV6-1 with TRBJ1-5; D perhaps matches TRBD1 (5 bases). Germline V CDR1 and CDR2: MNHNS, SASEGT. The V end was cut by 7 bases, the J end by 11 bases, with 12 bases between. CDR3 length: 11 residues. The CDR3 sequence is CASIIGGSQHF. The CDR3 DNA is TGTGCCAGCATTATTGGGGGATCCCAGCATTTT.

The V and J genes are TRBV7-9 and TRBJ2-3; TRBD1 might be the D (6 bases). Germline V gene sequence: CDR1 SEHNR, CDR2 FQNEAQ (reference sequence). The CDR3 runs to 16 residues. V gave up 4 bases and J gave up 4 bases, with 18 bases separating them. The CDR3 DNA is TGTGCCAGCAGCTCGCCGGGACAACCGCCACCAGATACGCAGTATTTT. This translates into CASSSPGQPPPDTQYF.

The chain joins TRBV4-1 to TRBJ1-1, with TRBD1 matching 7 bases. V was clipped by 1 base and J by 3 bases; unmatched bases: 5. The CDR3 spans 15 residues. Germline V gene data show CDR1 as MGHRA and CDR2 as YSYEKL. The CDR3 reads CASSQGRGQYTEAFF. The CDR3 DNA sequence: TGCGCCAGCAGCCAAGGAAGGGGACAGTACACTGAAGCTTTCTTT.

Many counts were recorded for this clonotype. The chain recombines TRBV11-3 with TRBJ2-3; 7 bases map to TRBD2. Germline CDR1 SGHNT, CDR2 YENEEA. J was trimmed by 2 bases and V by 5 bases; bases with no gene match: 13. This CDR3 has 17 residues. CDR3 sequence (DNA): TGTGCCAGCAGCCCCACTTCCAACCGGGACTACACAGATACGCAGTATTTT. Residues: CASSPTSNRDYTDTQYF. Based on the CDR3 plus reference TRBV11-3 and TRBJ2-3, the full variable domain is EAGVVQSPRYKIIEKKQPVAFWCNPISGHNTLYWYLQNLGQGPELLIRYENEEAVDDSQLPKDRFSAERLKGVDSTLKIQPAELGDSAVYLCASSPTSNRDYTDTQYFGPGTRLTVL.

In this sample, this clonotype turned up many times. CDR3 coding DNA: TGTGCCAGCAGCTTAGTGACAGGGTCAGATACGCAGTATTTT. It translates to CASSLVTGSDTQYF. This rearrangement joins TRBV7-8 to TRBJ2-3; TRBD1 matches 7 bases. Trimming removed 1 base from V and 4 bases from J; junction bases left unmatched: 2. Germline CDR1 and CDR2: SGHVS and FQNEAQ. The length of the CDR3 is 14 residues.

Comments on this clonotype: This may be a read error, as it is one base from a much larger clone. V is TRBV7-2 and J is TRBJ2-1; D is perhaps TRBD1 or TRBD2 (5 bases each). There are 17 residues in the CDR3. The germline CDR1 and CDR2 sequences are SGHTA and FQGNSA. CDR3 protein: CASSLGYRGGTYNDQFF. The CDR3 nucleotides read TGTGCCAGCAGCTTAGGATATCGGGGTGGGACCTACAATGATCAGTTCTTC. Combining the CDR3 with reference TRBV7-2 and TRBJ2-1 gives the whole variable domain GAGVSQSPSNKVTEKGKDVELRCDPISGHTALYWYRQSLGQGLEFLIYFQGNSAPDKSGLPSDRFSAERTGGSVSTLTIQRTQQEDSAVYLCASSLGYRGGTYNDQFFGPGTRLTVL.

This rearrangement joins TRBV10-3 to TRBJ1-2; weak D call: TRBD1 (5 bases). The CDR3 contains 12 residues. Germline V lookup: CDR1 ENHRY, CDR2 SYGVKD. V was clipped by 3 bases and J by 5 bases, with 7 bases between them. The CDR3 region has the DNA TGTGCCATCAGTGAAGGGGCGTATGGCTACACCTTC. Protein: CAISEGAYGYTF.

This clonotype has just a few counts. The J gene is TRBJ1-1, the V gene TRBV20-1; no reliable D call. Trimming stripped 1 base from V and 1 base from J, with 4 bases between. Germline V CDR1 and CDR2: DFQATT, SNEGSKA (reference sequence). The CDR3 consists of 12 residues. CDR3 residues: CSARGGNTEAFF. CDR3 DNA sequence: TGCAGTGCTAGAGGCGGGAACACTGAAGCTTTCTTT.

The chain recombines TRBV12-3 or TRBV12-4 with TRBJ2-7; D not resolved. The V end lost 5 bases, the J end lost 0 bases, and 17 bases lay between the germline ends. The length of the CDR3 is 16 residues. The DNA of the CDR3 is TGTGCCAGCAGTGCAACGGAAAGGGCAGTCTCCTACGAGCAGTACTTC. This gives the protein CASSATERAVSYEQYF.

In this sample, this clonotype turned up once. The V call is TRBV7-3, the J call TRBJ1-5; 7 bases are shared with TRBD1. Germline V gene lookup returns CDR1 SGHTA and CDR2 FQGTGA. V gave up 2 bases and J gave up 3 bases; unmatched junction bases: 4. This CDR3 spans 15 amino acids. CDR3 sequence: CASSLGDRANQPQHF. CDR3 nucleotide sequence: TGTGCCAGCAGCTTAGGAGACAGGGCCAATCAGCCCCAGCATTTT. Based on the CDR3 plus reference TRBV7-3 and TRBJ1-5, the full variable domain is GAGVSQTPSNKVTEKGKYVELRCDPISGHTALYWYRQSLGQGPEFLIYFQGTGAADDSGLPNDRFFAVRPEGSVSTLKIQRTERGDSAVYLCASSLGDRANQPQHFGDGTRLSIL.

This rearrangement joins TRBV12-3 or TRBV12-4 to TRBJ1-5, with D tentatively TRBD1 (6 bases). There are 13 residues in the CDR3. V lost 7 bases to trimming and J lost 7 bases, with 14 bases between them. CDR3 protein: CASNPGGGQPQHF. CDR3 nucleotides: TGTGCCAGCAACCCCGGGGGCGGACAGCCCCAGCATTTT.

This clonotype occurred many times. The chain links TRBV7-6 to TRBJ2-7; D perhaps matches TRBD2 (6 bases). Germline values: CDR1 SGHVS, CDR2 FNYEAQ. The CDR3 sequence is 14 residues long. V lost 3 bases and J lost 7, with 16 bases in between. This CDR3 is CASSFGGGTGEQYV. The CDR3 nucleotides are TGTGCCAGCAGCTTTGGCGGAGGGACGGGTGAGCAGTACGTC.

The chain joins TRBV20-1 to TRBJ2-1; D possibly corresponds to TRBD2 (5 bases). Trimming stripped 0 bases from V and 4 bases from J, with 16 bases between. Germline CDR1 reads DFQATT; CDR2 reads SNEGSKA (reference sequence). The CDR3 loop spans 16 amino acids. CDR3 in amino acids: CSARDPDSRLYNEQFF. The DNA for the CDR3 is TGCAGTGCTAGAGATCCGGACTCAAGACTTTACAATGAGCAGTTCTTC.

The V call is TRBV27, the J call TRBJ1-2, with 7 bases lining up with TRBD1. The ends lost 2 bases at V and 6 bases at J; junction bases unmatched: 21. The germline gives CDR1 MNHEY, CDR2 SMNVEV (reference sequence). The CDR3 length is 19 residues. The CDR3 loop reads CASSLSTGVFRFSLDGYTF. As DNA, the CDR3 is TGTGCCAGCAGTTTAAGCACAGGGGTTTTTCGGTTTTCATTGGATGGCTACACCTTC.

The genes are TRBV19 and TRBJ2-1; maybe TRBD1 (5 bases). This CDR3 is 15 amino acids long. Germline CDR1 is LNHDA and CDR2 is SQIVND (reference sequence). V lost 1 base and J lost 2, with 9 bases in between. The CDR3, as DNA: TGTGCCAGTAGTATAGTAGACAGCACCTACAATGAGCAGTTCTTC. It translates to CASSIVDSTYNEQFF. Full variable domain (outside the CDR3, taken from reference TRBV19 and TRBJ2-1): DGGITQSPKYLFRKEGQNVTLSCEQNLNHDAMYWYRQDPGQGLRLIYYSQIVNDFQKGDIAEGYSVSREKKESFPLTVTSAQKNPTAFYLCASSIVDSTYNEQFFGPGTRLTVL.

This rearrangement joins TRBV28 to TRBJ2-7, with 8 bases fitting TRBD1. The germline gives CDR1 MDHEN, CDR2 SYDVKM. The J segment lost 3 bases and the V segment lost 5 bases, leaving 3 bases of the junction unmatched. The CDR3 loop spans 13 amino acids. CDR3 sequence: CASSPTGDYEQYV. CDR3 nucleotide sequence: TGTGCCAGCAGTCCGACAGGGGACTACGAGCAGTACGTC.

In its sample, this clonotype was seen a few times. The chain links TRBV27 to TRBJ2-3, with D possibly being TRBD2 (6 bases). The CDR3 has 20 amino acids. Trimming cost V 2 bases and J 1 base, with 25 bases left between them. Germline assignment: CDR1 MNHEY and CDR2 SMNVEV (reference sequence). The CDR3 is CASSLRPVNAGTVRTDTQYF. In DNA form, the CDR3 reads TGTGCCAGCAGTTTACGACCGGTCAACGCGGGGACTGTACGCACAGATACGCAGTATTTT.

The rearrangement links TRBV5-6 to TRBJ2-1, with a tentative D call TRBD2 (5 bases). Germline values: CDR1 SGHDT, CDR2 YYEEEE. V lost 0 bases and J 0 bases, leaving 10 bases between the germline ends. The CDR3 totals 16 residues. Here the CDR3 reads CASSLGAVTSYNEQFF. CDR3 nucleotide sequence: TGTGCCAGCAGCTTGGGAGCGGTTACCTCCTACAATGAGCAGTTCTTC.

This chain connects TRBV6-2 or TRBV6-3 to TRBJ2-7, with D possibly matching TRBD1 (6 bases). Trimming took 0 bases from V and 4 from J, leaving 10 bases between them. Germline V gene data show CDR1 as MNHEY and CDR2 as SVGEGT. CDR3 size: 14 residues. CDR3 nucleotide sequence: TGTGCCAGCAGTTACTCGGGACACGAGTACGAGCAGTACGTC. The encoded protein is CASSYSGHEYEQYV.

The V call is TRBV25-1, the J call TRBJ2-1; D is unresolved. The germline gives CDR1 MGHDK, CDR2 SYGVNS. V was pared by 5 bases and J by 4 bases, with 9 bases between. The CDR3 length is 13 residues. The CDR3 protein is CASSFQVYNEQFF. CDR3 bases: TGTGCCAGCAGTTTCCAGGTTTACAATGAGCAGTTCTTC.

A single count supports this clonotype. The chain links TRBV7-9 to TRBJ1-2; a possible D gene is TRBD1 (5 bases). The V and J ends lost 5 bases and 4 bases respectively, with 11 bases between them. The CDR3 sequence is 13 residues long. Looked up from germline, CDR1 is SEHNR and CDR2 is FQNEAQ (reference sequence). This chain's CDR3 is CASSPRQTYGYTF. For the CDR3, the DNA is TGTGCCAGCAGCCCCCGACAGACCTATGGCTACACCTTC.

On this clonotype itself: Its ends do not fully match the called genes, so a read error is possible. The CDR3 sequence: CASSQDYRNTGNTIHF. In DNA, the CDR3 is TGCGCCAGCAGCCAAGATTATAGGAATACTGGAAACACCATACATTTT. The chain joins TRBV4-3 to TRBJ1-3; D gene uncertain. The CDR3 is 16 amino acids. Per germline, CDR1 LGHNA and CDR2 YSLEER.

This clonotype showed up just once. The chain couples TRBV20-1 to TRBJ1-6, with no clear D. Trimming took off 4 bases at V and 0 bases at J, with 16 bases between the two ends. The CDR3 runs 17 residues. The germline V gene encodes CDR1 DFQATT and CDR2 SNEGSKA (reference sequence). DNA for the CDR3: TGCAGTGCTATTGACACTAGATTTAGCTCCTATAATTCACCCCTCCACTTT. Protein sequence: CSAIDTRFSSYNSPLHF.